This T cell receptor (beta chain) originates from a study of blood T cell repertoires in COVID-19. Profiled with immunoSEQ multiplex PCR; TCRdb holds only in-frame clones, not every one. The table includes around 200,000 clones, approximately 81% detected once. V was pared by 4 bases and J by 5 bases, with 14 bases between. The CDR3 totals 14 residues. The germline V gene encodes CDR1 MNHEY and CDR2 SVGAGI. The sequence derives from a man aged 40-49 years who had recovered from COVID-19. The chain is built from TRBV6-5 and TRBJ1-1, with D possibly being TRBD1 (5 bases). Source material: PBMCs or T cells enriched from blood (not recorded which). The chain's CDR3 is CASSWPGGYTEAFF. The CDR3 DNA is TGTGCCAGCAGTTGGCCGGGGGGGTATACTGAAGCTTTCTTT.